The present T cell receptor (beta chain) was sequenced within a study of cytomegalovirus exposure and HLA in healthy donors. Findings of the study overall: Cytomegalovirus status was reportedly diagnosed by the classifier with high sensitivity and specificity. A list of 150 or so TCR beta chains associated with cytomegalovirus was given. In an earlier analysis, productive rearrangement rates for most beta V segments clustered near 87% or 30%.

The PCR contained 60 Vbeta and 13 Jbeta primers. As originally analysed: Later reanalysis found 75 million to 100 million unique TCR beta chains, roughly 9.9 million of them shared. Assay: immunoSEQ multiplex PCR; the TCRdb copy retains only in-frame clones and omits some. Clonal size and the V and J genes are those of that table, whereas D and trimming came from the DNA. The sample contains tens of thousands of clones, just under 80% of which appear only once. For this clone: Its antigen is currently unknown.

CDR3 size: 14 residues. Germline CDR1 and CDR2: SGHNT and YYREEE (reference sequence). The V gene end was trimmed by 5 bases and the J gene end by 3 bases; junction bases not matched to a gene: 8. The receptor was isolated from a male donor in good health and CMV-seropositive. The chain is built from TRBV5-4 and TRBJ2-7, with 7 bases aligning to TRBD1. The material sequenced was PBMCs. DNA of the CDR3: TGTGCCAGCAGATCCGACAGGGCTCTCTACGAGCAGTACTTC. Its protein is CASRSDRALYEQYF.